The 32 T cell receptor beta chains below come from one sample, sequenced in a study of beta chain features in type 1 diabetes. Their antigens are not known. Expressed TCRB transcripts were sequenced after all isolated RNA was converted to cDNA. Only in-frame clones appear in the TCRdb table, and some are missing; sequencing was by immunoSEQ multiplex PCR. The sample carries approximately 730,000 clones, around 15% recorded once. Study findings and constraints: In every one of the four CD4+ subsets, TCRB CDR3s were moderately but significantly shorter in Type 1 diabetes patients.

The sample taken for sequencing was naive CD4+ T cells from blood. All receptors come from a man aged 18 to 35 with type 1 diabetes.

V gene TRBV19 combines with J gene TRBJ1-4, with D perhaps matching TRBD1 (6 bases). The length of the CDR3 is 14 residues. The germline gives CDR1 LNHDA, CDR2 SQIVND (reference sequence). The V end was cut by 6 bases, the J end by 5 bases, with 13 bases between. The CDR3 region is CASRLRGMNEKLFF. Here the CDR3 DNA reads TGTGCCAGTAGATTGAGGGGGATGAATGAAAAACTGTTTTTT.

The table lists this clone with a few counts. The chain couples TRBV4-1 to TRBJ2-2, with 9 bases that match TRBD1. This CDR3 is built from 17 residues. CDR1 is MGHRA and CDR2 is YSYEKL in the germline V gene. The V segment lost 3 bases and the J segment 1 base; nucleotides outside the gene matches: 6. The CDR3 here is CASSHLPGQGNTGELFF. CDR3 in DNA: TGCGCCAGCAGCCACCTTCCGGGACAGGGGAACACCGGGGAGCTGTTTTTT.

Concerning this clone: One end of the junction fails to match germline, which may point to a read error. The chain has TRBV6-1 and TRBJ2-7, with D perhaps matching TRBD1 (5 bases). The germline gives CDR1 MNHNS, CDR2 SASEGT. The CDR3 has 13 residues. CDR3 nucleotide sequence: TGTGCCAGCGGTGAAGGGGTGGACTACGAGCAGTACTTC. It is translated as CASGEGVDYEQYF.

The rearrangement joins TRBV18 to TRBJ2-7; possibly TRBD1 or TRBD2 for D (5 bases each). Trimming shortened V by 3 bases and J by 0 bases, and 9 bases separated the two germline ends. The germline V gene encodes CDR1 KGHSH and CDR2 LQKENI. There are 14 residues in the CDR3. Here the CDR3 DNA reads TGTGCCAGCTCACCTCCGGGACCCTCCTACGAGCAGTACTTC. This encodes CASSPPGPSYEQYF.

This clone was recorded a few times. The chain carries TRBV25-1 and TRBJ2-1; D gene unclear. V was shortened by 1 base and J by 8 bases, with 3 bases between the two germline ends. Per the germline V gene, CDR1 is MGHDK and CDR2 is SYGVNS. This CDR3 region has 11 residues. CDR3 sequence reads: CASSEFDEQFF. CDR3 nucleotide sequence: TGTGCCAGCAGTGAATTCGATGAGCAGTTCTTC.

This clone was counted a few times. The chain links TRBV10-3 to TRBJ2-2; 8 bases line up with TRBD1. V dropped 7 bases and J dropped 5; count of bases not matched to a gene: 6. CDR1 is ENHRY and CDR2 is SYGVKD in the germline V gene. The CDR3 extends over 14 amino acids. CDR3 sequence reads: CAIKGQETTGELFF. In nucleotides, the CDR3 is TGTGCCATCAAGGGACAGGAGACTACCGGGGAGCTGTTTTTT.

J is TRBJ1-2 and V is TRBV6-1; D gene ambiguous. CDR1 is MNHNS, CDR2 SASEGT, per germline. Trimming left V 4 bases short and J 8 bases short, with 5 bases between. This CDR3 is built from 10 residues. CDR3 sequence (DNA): TGTGCCAGCAGTGTGTTCGGCTACACCTTC. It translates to CASSVFGYTF.

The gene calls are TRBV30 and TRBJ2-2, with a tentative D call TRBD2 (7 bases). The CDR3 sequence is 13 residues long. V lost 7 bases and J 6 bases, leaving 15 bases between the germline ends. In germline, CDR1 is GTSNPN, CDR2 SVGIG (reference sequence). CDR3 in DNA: TGTGCCTTTGGACGGGGGGCCCCCGGGGAGCTGTTTTTT. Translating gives CAFGRGAPGELFF. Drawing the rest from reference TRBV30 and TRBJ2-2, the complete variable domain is SQTIHQWPATLVQPVGSPLSLECTVEGTSNPNLYWYRQAAGRGLQLLFYSVGIGQISSEVPQNLSASRPQDRQFILSSKKLLLSDSGFYLCAFGRGAPGELFFGEGSRLTVL.

This CDR3 reads CASTVGSPPGKLFF. The CDR3 DNA follows: TGTGCCAGCACCGTGGGGAGTCCGCCGGGGAAACTGTTTTTT. This sequence joins TRBV7-6 and TRBJ1-4; D call uncertain. The CDR3 has 14 residues. The germline gives CDR1 SGHVS, CDR2 FNYEAQ. V was cut by 7 bases and J by 11 bases, with 20 bases left in between.

The CDR3 spells CASSSPGQQHQSYGYTF. In nucleotides, the CDR3 is TGTGCCAGCAGTTCTCCGGGACAGCAGCATCAGAGCTATGGCTACACCTTC. The chain employs TRBV28 and TRBJ1-2, with 7 bases fitting TRBD1. V lost 4 bases and J lost 4; bases outside the gene matches: 15. The V gene's germline CDR1 is MDHEN and CDR2 SYDVKM. The CDR3 has 17 amino acids.

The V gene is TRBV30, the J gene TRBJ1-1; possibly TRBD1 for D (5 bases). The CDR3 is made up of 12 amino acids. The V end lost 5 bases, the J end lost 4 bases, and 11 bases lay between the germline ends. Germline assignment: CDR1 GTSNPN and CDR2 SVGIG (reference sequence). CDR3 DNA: TGTGCCTGGGCAAACGGGGGCACTGAAGCTTTCTTT. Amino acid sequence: CAWANGGTEAFF.

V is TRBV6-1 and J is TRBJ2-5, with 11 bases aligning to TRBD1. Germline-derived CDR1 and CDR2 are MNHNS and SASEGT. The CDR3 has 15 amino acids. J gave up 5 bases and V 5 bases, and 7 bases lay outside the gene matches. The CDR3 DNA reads TGTGCCAGCAGTCCCCGGACAGGGGGCCGGGAGACCCAGTACTTC. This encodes CASSPRTGGRETQYF.

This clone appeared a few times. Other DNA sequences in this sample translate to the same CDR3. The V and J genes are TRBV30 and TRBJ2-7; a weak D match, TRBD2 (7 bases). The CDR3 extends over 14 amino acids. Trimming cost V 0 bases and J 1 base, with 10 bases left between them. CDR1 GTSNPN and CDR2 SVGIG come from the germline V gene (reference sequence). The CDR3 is CAWSVGGGSYEQYF. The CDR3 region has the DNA TGTGCCTGGAGTGTAGGGGGGGGATCCTACGAGCAGTACTTC.

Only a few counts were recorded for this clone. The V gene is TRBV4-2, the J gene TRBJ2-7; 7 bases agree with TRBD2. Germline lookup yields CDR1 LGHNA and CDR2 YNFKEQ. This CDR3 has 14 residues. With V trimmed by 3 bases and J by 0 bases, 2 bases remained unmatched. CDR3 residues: CASSHTSDSYEQYF. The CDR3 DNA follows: TGTGCCAGCAGCCATACTAGCGACTCCTACGAGCAGTACTTC.

This chain's CDR3 is CASSIPGGAYGYTF. CDR3 DNA: TGTGCCAGTAGTATCCCCGGGGGCGCCTATGGCTACACCTTC. V is TRBV19 and J is TRBJ1-2, with a tentative D call TRBD1 (6 bases). Germline V gene lookup returns CDR1 LNHDA and CDR2 SQIVND (reference sequence). CDR3 size: 14 residues. V lost 3 bases and J 4 bases, leaving 12 bases between the germline ends.

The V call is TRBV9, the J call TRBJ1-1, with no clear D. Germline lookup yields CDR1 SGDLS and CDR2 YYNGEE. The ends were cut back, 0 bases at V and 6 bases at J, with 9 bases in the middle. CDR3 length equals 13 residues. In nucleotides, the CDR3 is TGTGCCAGCAGCGTAGCATCGCCCCCTGAAGCTTTCTTT. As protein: CASSVASPPEAFF. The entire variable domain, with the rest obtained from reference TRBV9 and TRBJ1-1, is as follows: DSGVTQTPKHLITATGQRVTLRCSPRSGDLSVYWYQQSLDQGLQFLIQYYNGEERAKGNILERFSAQQFPDLHSELNLSSLELGDSALYFCASSVASPPEAFFGQGTRLTVV.

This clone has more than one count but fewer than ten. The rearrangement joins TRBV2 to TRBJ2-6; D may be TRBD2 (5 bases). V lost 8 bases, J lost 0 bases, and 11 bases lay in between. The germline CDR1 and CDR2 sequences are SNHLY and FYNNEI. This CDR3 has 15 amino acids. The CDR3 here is CASLGGSSGANVLTF. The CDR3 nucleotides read TGTGCCAGCCTCGGTGGGAGCTCTGGGGCCAACGTCCTGACTTTC.

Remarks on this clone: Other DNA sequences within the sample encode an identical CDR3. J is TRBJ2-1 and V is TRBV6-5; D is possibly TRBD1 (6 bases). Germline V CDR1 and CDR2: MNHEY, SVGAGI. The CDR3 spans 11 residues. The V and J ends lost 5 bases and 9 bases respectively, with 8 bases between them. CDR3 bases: TGTGCCAGCAGTCTCAGGGGTGAGCAGTTCTTC. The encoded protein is CASSLRGEQFF.

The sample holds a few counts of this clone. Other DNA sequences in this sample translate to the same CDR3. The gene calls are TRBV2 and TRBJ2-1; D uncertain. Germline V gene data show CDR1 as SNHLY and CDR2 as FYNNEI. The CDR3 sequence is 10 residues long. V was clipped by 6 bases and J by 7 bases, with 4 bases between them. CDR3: CASRRNEQFF. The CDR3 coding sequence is TGTGCCAGCAGAAGGAATGAGCAGTTCTTC.

The chain's CDR3 is CASSSGSVGNEQFF. CDR3 nucleotides: TGTGCCAGCAGTAGCGGGAGCGTTGGGAATGAGCAGTTCTTC. The V and J genes are TRBV2 and TRBJ2-1, with TRBD2 matching over 8 bases. Germline-derived CDR1 and CDR2 are SNHLY and FYNNEI. This CDR3 comprises 14 residues. With 5 bases clipped from V and 7 bases from J, the junction kept 7 bases outside the gene matches.

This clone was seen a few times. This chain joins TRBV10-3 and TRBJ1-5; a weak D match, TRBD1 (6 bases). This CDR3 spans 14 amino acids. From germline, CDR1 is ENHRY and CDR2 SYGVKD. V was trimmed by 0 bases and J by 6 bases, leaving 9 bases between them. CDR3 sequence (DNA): TGTGCCATCAGTGAGTCCGGGGGGGCTCAGCCCCAGCATTTT. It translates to CAISESGGAQPQHF.

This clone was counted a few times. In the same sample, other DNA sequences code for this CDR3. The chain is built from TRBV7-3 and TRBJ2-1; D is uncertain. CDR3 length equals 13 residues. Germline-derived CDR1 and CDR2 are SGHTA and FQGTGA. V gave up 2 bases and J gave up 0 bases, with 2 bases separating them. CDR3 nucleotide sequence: TGTGCCAGCAGCTTATCCTCCTACAATGAGCAGTTCTTC. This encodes CASSLSSYNEQFF.

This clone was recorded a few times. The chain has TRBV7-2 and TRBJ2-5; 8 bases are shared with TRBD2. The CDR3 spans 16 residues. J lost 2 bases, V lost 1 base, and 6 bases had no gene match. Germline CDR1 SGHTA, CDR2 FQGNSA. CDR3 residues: CASSLVSTSGQETQYF. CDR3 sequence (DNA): TGTGCCAGCAGCTTAGTGAGTACTAGCGGACAAGAGACCCAGTACTTC.

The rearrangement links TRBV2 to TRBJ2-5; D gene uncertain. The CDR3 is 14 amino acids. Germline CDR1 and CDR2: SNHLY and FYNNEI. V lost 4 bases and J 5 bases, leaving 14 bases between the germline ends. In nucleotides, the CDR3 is TGTGCCAGCAGTGTGGAGTCCTTAGGGGAGACCCAGTACTTC. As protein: CASSVESLGETQYF.

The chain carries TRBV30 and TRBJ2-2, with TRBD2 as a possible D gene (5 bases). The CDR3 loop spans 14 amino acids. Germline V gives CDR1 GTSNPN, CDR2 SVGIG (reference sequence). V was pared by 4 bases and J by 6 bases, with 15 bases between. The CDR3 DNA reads TGTGCCTGGAACCGGGATCGCTGGGCCGGGGAGCTGTTTTTT. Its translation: CAWNRDRWAGELFF.

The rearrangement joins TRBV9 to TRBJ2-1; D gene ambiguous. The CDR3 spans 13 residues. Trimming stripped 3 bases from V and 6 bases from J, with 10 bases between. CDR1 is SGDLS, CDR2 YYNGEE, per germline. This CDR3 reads CASSAVEINEQFF. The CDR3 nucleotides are TGTGCCAGCAGCGCGGTCGAAATCAATGAGCAGTTCTTC.

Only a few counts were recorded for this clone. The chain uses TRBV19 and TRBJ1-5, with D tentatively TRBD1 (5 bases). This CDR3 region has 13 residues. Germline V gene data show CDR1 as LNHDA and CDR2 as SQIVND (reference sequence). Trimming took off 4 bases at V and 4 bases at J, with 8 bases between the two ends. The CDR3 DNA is TGTGCCAGTAGTACCCAGGGTAATCAGCCCCAGCATTTT. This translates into CASSTQGNQPQHF.

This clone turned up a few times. The CDR3 here is CASSLGPDNSPLHF. The DNA for the CDR3 is TGTGCCAGCAGCTTAGGTCCTGATAATTCACCCCTCCACTTT. The rearrangement joins TRBV7-8 to TRBJ1-6; no reliable D call. V dropped 1 base and J dropped 5 bases, with 6 bases sitting between them. Germline V gives CDR1 SGHVS, CDR2 FQNEAQ. This CDR3 region has 14 residues.

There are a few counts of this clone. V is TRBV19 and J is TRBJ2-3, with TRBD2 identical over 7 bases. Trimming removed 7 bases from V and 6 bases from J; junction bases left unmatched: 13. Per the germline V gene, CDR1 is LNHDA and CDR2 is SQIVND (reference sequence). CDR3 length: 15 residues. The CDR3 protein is CASTPGGGSRDTQYF. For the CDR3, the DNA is TGTGCCAGTACTCCGGGCGGGGGATCCCGCGATACGCAGTATTTT.

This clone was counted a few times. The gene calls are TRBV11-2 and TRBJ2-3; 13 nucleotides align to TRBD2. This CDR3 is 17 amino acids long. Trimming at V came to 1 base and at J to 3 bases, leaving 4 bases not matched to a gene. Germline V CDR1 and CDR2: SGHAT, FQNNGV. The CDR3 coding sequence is TGTGCCAGCAGCTTAGGAGGGACTAGCGGGGTGACAGATACGCAGTATTTT. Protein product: CASSLGGTSGVTDTQYF.

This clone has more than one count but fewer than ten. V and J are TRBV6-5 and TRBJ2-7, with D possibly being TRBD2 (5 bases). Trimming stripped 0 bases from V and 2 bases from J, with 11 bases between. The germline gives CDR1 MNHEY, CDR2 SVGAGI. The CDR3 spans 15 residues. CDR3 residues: CASSYSGAEAYEQYF. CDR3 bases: TGTGCCAGCAGTTACTCAGGAGCGGAGGCCTACGAGCAGTACTTC.

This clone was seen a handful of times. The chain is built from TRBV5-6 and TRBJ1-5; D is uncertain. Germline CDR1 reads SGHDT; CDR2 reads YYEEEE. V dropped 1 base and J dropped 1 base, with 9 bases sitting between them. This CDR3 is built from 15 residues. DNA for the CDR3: TGTGCCAGCAGCTTGTGGAGGGTCAGCAATCAGCCCCAGCATTTT. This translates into CASSLWRVSNQPQHF.